This T cell receptor (beta chain) appears in the sequencing data of a study of Tregs in tolerant kidney transplant recipients. Study as a whole: Recipients received nonmyeloablative bone marrow transplants from related graft donors, with transient mixed chimerism. General study results and limits: The small number of patients limits these findings pending further validation. Donor-specific Treg expansion exceeded global Treg expansion in tolerant patients, suggesting antigen drive.

CDR1 and CDR2 (germline): LNHDA, SQIVND (reference sequence). The CDR3 runs to 14 residues. Trimming left V 3 bases short and J 4 bases short, with 11 bases between. Worth noting for this clone: Its antigen is still unknown.

Unstimulated regulatory T cells (CD4+CD25+CD127-), CD4+CD25- non-regulatory cells, CD4 and CD8 cells were FACS-sorted from thawed PBMCs. Sequencing used immunoSEQ multiplex PCR; TCRdb keeps in-frame clones, though not all of them. The sample yields 60,000 or so clones, 70% to 90% seen once. V usage is TRBV19 and J usage is TRBJ2-3; D remains unclear. This TCR was sampled from a human donor who received a combined kidney and bone marrow transplant. Sequenced material: Tregs from blood, taken before the transplant. CDR3 residues: CASSIRGGPDTQYF. The CDR3 region has the DNA TGTGCCAGTAGTATTCGTGGTGGGCCAGATACGCAGTATTTT.